The entry below gives a single T cell receptor (beta chain) sequence along with its context. The data are from a study of blood T cell repertoires in COVID-19. Background on the study: PBMCs, B-cell-depleted T cells, or T cells were the source of the cDNA or gDNA that made up the material.

The CDR3 covers 16 residues. V shed 2 bases and J 5 bases; nucleotides not matched to a gene: 10. Germline loops: CDR1 SGHRS, CDR2 YFSETQ. TCRdb keeps only in-frame clones here, not all; method: immunoSEQ multiplex PCR. The sample lists approximately 100,000 clones, over 70% seen once, with about 10% in the top ten. The V gene is TRBV5-1, the J gene TRBJ1-1; 9 nucleotides align to TRBD1. The TCR comes from a woman of 80 years or more with acute or convalescent COVID-19. The material sequenced was peripheral blood. The CDR3 coding sequence is TGCGCCAGCAGCTTCTCTAGGACAGGGGTTGGGACTGAAGCTTTCTTT. Translating gives CASSFSRTGVGTEAFF.